This T cell receptor (beta chain) was sequenced during a study of control samples from healthy donors and cancer patients. V trimming: 1 base; J trimming: 0 bases; junction bases outside the gene matches: 3. Germline CDR1 reads SGHTA; CDR2 reads FQGNSA. The CDR3 runs 17 residues. Only in-frame clones appear in the TCRdb table, and some are missing; sequencing was by immunoSEQ multiplex PCR. Here the sample spans about 34,000 clones, 93% being singletons. The genes are TRBV7-2 and TRBJ2-6; 7 nucleotides agree with TRBD1. Source material: PBMCs. The sequence was collected from a man between 35 and 55 years old with colorectal cancer. In DNA, the CDR3 is TGTGCCAGCAGCTTAGGGACAGGTCTCTCTGGGGCCAACGTCCTGACTTTC. Protein product: CASSLGTGLSGANVLTF. Full variable domain (rest looked up from reference TRBV7-2 and TRBJ2-6): GAGVSQSPSNKVTEKGKDVELRCDPISGHTALYWYRQSLGQGLEFLIYFQGNSAPDKSGLPSDRFSAERTGGSVSTLTIQRTQQEDSAVYLCASSLGTGLSGANVLTFGAGSRLTVL.